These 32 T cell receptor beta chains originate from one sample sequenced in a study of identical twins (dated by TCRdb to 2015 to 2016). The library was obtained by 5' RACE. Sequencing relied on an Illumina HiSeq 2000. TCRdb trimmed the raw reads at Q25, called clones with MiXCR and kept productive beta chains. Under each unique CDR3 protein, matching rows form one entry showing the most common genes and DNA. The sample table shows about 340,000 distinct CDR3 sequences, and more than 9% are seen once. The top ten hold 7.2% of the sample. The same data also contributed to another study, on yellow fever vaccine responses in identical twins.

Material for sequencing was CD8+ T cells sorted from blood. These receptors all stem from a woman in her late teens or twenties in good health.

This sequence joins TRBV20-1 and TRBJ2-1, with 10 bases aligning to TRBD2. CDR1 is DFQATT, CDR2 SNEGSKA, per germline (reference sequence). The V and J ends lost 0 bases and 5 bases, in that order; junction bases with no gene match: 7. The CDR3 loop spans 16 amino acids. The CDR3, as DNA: TGCAGTGCTAGAGATAGGCGTAGCGGGGGGAACAATGAGCAGTTCTTC. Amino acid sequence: CSARDRRSGGNNEQFF.

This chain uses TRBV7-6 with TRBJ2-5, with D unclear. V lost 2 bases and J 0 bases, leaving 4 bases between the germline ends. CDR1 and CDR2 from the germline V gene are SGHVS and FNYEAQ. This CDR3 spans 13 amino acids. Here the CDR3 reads CASSLSDQETQYF. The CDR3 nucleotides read TGTGCCAGCAGCTTAAGTGACCAAGAGACCCAGTACTTC.

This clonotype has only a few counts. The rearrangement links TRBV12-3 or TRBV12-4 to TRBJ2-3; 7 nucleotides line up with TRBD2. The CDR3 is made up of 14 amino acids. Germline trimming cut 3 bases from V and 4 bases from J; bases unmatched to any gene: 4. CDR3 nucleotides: TGTGCCAGCAGTTTCTCGGGAGGACCAGATACGCAGTATTTT. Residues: CASSFSGGPDTQYF.

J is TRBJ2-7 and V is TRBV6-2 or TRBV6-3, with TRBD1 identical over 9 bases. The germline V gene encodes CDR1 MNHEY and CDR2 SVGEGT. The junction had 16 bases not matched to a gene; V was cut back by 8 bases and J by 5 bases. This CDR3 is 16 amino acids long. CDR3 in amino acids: CASQLFGPDRGHEQYV. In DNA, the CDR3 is TGTGCCAGCCAGTTATTTGGCCCGGACAGGGGCCACGAGCAGTACGTC.

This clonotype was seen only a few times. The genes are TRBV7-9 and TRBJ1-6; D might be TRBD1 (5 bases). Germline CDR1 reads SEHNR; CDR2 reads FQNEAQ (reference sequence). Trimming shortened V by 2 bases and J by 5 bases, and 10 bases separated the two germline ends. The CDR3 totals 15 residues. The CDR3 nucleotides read TGTGCCAGCAGCTTAACAGAAGGGGATAATTCACCCCTCCACTTT. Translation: CASSLTEGDNSPLHF.

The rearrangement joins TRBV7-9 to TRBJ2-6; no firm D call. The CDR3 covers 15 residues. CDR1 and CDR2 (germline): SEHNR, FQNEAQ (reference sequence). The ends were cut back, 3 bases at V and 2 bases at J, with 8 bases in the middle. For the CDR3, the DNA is TGTGCCAGCAGCTTTACCGGAGCTGGGGCCAACGTCCTGACTTTC. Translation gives CASSFTGAGANVLTF.

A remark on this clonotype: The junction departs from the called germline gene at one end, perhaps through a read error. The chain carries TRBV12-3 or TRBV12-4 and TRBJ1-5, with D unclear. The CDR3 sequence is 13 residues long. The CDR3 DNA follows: TGTGCCAGCAGTCCGAGGAATTTTCAGGCCCAGCATTTT. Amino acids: CASSPRNFQAQHF.

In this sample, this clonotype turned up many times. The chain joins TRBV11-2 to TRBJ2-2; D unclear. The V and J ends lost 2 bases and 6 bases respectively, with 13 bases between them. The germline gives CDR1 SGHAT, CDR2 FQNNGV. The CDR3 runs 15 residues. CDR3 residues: CASSLKSRYPGELFF. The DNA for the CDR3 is TGTGCCAGCAGCTTAAAGTCTAGGTACCCCGGGGAGCTGTTTTTT.

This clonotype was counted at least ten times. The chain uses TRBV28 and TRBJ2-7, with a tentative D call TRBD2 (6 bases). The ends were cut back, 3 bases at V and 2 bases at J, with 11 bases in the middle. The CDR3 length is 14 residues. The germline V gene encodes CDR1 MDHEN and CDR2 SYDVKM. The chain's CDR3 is CASSFLAEAYEQYF. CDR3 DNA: TGTGCCAGCAGTTTTTTAGCGGAAGCCTACGAGCAGTACTTC.

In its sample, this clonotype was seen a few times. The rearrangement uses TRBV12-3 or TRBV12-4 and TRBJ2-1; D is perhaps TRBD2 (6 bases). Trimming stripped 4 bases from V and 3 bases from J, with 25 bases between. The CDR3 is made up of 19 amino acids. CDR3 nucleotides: TGTGCCAGCAGTTCCACCGGGACTCACTTAGATTCCATCTACAATGAGCAGTTCTTC. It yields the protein CASSSTGTHLDSIYNEQFF.

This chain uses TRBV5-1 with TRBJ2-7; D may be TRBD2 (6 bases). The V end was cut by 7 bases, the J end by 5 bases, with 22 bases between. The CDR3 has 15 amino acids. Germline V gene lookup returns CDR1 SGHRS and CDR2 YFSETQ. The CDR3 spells CASSSGRSRTDEQYF. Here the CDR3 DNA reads TGCGCCAGCTCCTCGGGGAGGTCACGAACGGACGAGCAGTACTTC.

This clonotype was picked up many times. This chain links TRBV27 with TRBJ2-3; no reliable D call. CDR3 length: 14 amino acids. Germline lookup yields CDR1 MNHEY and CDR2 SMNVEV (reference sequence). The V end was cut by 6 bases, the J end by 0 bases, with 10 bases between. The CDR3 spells CASRTPSSTDTQYF. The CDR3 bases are TGTGCCAGCAGAACACCTTCTAGCACAGATACGCAGTATTTT.

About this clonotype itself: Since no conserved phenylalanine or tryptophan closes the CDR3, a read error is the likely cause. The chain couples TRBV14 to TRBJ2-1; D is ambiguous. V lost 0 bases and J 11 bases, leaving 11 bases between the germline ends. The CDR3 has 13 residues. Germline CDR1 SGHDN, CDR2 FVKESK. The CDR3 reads CASSQDPLNKQFS. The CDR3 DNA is TGTGCCAGCAGCCAAGATCCCTTAAACAAGCAGTTCTCC.

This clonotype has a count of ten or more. DNA of the CDR3: TGCAGCGTTGTGGGTTATAGAGGGAGCTCCTACAATGAGCAGTTCTTC. It yields the protein CSVVGYRGSSYNEQFF. The rearrangement links TRBV29-1 to TRBJ2-1; D might be TRBD2 (5 bases). Germline V gene sequence: CDR1 SQVTM, CDR2 ANQGSEA. Deletions cut 4 bases from V and 0 bases from J, with 16 bases between. This CDR3 is 16 amino acids long.

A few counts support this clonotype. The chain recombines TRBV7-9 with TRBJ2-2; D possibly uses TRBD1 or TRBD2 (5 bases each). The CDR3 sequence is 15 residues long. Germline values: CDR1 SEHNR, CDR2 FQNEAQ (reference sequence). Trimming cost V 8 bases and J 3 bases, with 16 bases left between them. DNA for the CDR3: TGTGCCAGCGGCCGCGGCCAGGGAGACACCGGGGAGCTGTTTTTT. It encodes CASGRGQGDTGELFF. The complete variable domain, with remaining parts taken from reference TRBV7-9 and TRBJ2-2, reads DTGVSQNPRHKITKRGQNVTFRCDPISEHNRLYWYRQTLGQGPEFLTYFQNEAQLEKSRLLSDRFSAERPKGSFSTLEIQRTEQGDSAMYLCASGRGQGDTGELFFGEGSRLTVL.

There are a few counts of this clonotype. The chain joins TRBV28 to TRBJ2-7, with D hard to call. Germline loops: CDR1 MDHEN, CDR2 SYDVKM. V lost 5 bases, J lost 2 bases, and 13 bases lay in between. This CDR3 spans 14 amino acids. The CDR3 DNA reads TGTGCCAGCAGTACTCATGAGATGACCTACGAGCAGTACTTC. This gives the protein CASSTHEMTYEQYF.

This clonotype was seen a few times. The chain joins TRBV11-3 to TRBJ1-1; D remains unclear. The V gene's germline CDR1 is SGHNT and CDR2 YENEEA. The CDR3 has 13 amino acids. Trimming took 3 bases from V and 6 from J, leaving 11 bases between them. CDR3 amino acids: CASSLGYMAEAFF. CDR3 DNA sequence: TGTGCCAGCAGCTTGGGTTACATGGCTGAAGCTTTCTTT.

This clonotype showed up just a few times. DNA for the CDR3: TGTGCCAGCAGTAGGACAGGGGCCTACAATGAGCAGTTCTTC. It encodes CASSRTGAYNEQFF. The chain recombines TRBV27 with TRBJ2-1, with 9 bases lining up with TRBD1. CDR3 size: 14 residues. The ends lost 5 bases at V and 2 bases at J; junction bases unmatched: 1. CDR1 is MNHEY and CDR2 is SMNVEV in the germline V gene (reference sequence).

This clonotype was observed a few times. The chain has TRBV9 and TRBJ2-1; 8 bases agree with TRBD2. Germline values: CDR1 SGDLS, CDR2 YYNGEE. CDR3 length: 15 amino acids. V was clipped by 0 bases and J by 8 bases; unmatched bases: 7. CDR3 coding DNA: TGTGCCAGCAGCGTAGTGAGCGGGGGCGGTGATGAGCAGTTCTTC. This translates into CASSVVSGGGDEQFF.

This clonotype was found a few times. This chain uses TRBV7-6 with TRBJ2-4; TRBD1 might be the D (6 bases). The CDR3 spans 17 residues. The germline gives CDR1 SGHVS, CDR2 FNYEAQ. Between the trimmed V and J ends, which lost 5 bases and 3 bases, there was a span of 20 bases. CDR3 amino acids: CASSPKITGLSKNIQYF. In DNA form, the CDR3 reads TGTGCCAGCAGCCCTAAGATAACAGGGTTAAGCAAAAACATTCAGTACTTC.

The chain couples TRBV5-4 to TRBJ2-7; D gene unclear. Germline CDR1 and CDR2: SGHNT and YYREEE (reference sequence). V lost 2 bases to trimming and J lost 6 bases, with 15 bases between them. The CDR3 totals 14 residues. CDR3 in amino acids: CASSFEGALSEQYF. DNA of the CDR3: TGTGCCAGCAGCTTCGAAGGAGCCCTCTCCGAGCAGTACTTC.

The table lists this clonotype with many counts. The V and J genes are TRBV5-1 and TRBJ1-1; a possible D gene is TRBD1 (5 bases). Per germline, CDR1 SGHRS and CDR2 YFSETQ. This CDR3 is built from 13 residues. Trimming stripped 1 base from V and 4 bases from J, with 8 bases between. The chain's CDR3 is CASSLTTGTEAFF. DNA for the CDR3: TGCGCCAGCAGCTTGACAACAGGCACTGAAGCTTTCTTT.

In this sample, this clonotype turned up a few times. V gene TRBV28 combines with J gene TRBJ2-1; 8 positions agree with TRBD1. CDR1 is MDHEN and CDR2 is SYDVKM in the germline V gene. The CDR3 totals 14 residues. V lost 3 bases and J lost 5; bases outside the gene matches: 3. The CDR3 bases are TGTGCCAGCAGTTTTCAGACAGGGGACAATGAGCAGTTCTTC. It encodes CASSFQTGDNEQFF.

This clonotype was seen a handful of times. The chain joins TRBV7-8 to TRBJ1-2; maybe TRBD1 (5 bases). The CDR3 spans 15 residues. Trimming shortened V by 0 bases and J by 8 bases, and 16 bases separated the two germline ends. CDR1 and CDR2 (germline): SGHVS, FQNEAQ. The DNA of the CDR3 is TGTGCCAGCAGCTTAGCGGCATATGCCGGGGCGGGCTACACCTTC. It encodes CASSLAAYAGAGYTF.

For the CDR3, the DNA is TGTGCCAGTACCCCGGGACAGGGTAACGAGCAGTACTTC. It codes for CASTPGQGNEQYF. The V and J genes are TRBV19 and TRBJ2-7; TRBD1 aligns across 9 bases. CDR1 is LNHDA, CDR2 SQIVND, per germline (reference sequence). V dropped 7 bases and J dropped 5; count of bases not matched to a gene: 6. The CDR3 covers 13 residues.

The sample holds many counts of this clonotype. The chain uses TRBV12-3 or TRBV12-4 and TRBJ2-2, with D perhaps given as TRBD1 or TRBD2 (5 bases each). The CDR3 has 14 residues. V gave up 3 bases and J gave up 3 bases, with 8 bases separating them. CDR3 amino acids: CASSFGGHTGELFF. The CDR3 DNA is TGTGCCAGCAGTTTTGGGGGACACACCGGGGAGCTGTTTTTT.

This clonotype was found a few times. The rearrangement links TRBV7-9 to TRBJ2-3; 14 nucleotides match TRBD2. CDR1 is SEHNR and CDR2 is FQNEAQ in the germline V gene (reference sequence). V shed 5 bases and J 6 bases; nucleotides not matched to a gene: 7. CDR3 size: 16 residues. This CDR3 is CASSRGTSGSPDTQYF. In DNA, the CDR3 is TGTGCCAGCAGCCGAGGGACTAGCGGGAGCCCGGATACGCAGTATTTT. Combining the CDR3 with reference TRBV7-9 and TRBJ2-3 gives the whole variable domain DTGVSQNPRHKITKRGQNVTFRCDPISEHNRLYWYRQTLGQGPEFLTYFQNEAQLEKSRLLSDRFSAERPKGSFSTLEIQRTEQGDSAMYLCASSRGTSGSPDTQYFGPGTRLTVL.

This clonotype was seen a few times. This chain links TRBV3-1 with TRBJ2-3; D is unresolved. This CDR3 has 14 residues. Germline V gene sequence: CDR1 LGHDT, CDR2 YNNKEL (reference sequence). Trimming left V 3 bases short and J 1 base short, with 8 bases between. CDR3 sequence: CASSHRTGTDTQYF. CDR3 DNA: TGTGCCAGCAGCCATCGAACGGGCACAGATACGCAGTATTTT.

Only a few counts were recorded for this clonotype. DNA for the CDR3: TGTGCCAGCAGTCCCGACTCCAATACCTACGAGCAGTACTTC. Its protein product is CASSPDSNTYEQYF. The chain joins TRBV2 to TRBJ2-7; no clear D gene. CDR3 size: 14 residues. The V end lost 5 bases, the J end lost 2 bases, and 13 bases lay between the germline ends. Germline assignment: CDR1 SNHLY and CDR2 FYNNEI. The full variable domain, with the rest looked up from reference TRBV2 and TRBJ2-7, is EPEVTQTPSHQVTQMGQEVILRCVPISNHLYFYWYRQILGQKVEFLVSFYNNEISEKSEIFDDQFSVERPDGSNFTLKIRSTKLEDSAMYFCASSPDSNTYEQYFGPGTRLTVT.

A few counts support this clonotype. This CDR3 is CSARSGSQATYEQYF. Here the CDR3 DNA reads TGCAGTGCTAGGTCAGGGTCCCAAGCCACCTACGAGCAGTACTTC. This sequence joins TRBV20-1 and TRBJ2-7; D may be TRBD1 (5 bases). This CDR3 has 15 residues. The V end lost 3 bases, the J end lost 2 bases, and 17 bases lay between the germline ends. CDR1 and CDR2 (germline): DFQATT, SNEGSKA (reference sequence).

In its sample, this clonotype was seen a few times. CDR3 sequence: CASSLGVGGTEAFF. The CDR3 DNA is TGTGCCAGCAGTTTAGGGGTTGGGGGCACTGAAGCTTTCTTT. The J gene is TRBJ1-1, the V gene TRBV27; D perhaps matches TRBD1 (5 bases). From germline, CDR1 is MNHEY and CDR2 SMNVEV (reference sequence). The V end lost 2 bases, the J end lost 4 bases, and 11 bases lay between the germline ends. The CDR3 totals 14 residues.

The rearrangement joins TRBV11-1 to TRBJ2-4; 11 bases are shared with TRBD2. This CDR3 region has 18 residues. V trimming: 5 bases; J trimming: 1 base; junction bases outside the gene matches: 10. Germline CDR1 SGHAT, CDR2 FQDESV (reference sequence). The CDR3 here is CASSAPDSSGRAKNIQYF. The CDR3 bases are TGTGCCAGCAGCGCCCCCGACTCTAGCGGGAGGGCCAAAAACATTCAGTACTTC. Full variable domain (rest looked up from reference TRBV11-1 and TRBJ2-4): EAEVAQSPRYKITEKSQAVAFWCDPISGHATLYWYRQILGQGPELLVQFQDESVVDDSQLPKDRFSAERLKGVDSTLKIQPAELGDSAMYLCASSAPDSSGRAKNIQYFGAGTRLSVL.